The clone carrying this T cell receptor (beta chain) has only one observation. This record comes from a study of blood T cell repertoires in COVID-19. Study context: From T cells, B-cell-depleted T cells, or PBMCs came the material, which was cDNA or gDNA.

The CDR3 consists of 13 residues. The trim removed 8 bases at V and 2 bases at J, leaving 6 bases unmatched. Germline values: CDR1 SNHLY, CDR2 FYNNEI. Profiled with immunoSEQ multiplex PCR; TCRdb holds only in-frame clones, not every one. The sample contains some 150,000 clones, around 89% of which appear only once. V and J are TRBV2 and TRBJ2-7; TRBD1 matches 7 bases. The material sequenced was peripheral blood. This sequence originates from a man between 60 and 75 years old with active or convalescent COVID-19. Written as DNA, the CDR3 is TGTGCCAGCCTGGACAGGTCGACCTACGAGCAGTACTTC. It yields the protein CASLDRSTYEQYF.